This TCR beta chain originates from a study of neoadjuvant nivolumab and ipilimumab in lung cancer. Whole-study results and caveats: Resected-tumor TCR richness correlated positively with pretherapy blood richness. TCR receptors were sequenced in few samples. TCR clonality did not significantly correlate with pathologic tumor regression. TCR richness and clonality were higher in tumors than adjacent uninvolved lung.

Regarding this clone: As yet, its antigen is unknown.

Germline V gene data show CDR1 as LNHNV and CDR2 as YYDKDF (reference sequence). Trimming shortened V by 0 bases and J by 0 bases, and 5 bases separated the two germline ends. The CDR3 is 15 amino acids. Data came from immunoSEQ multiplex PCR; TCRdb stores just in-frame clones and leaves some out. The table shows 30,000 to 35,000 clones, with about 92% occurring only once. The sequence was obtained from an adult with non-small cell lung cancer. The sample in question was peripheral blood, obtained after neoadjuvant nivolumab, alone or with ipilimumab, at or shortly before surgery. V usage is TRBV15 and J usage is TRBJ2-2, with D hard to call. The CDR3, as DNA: TGTGCCACCAGCAGAGAACTAACGAACACCGGGGAGCTGTTTTTT. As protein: CATSRELTNTGELFF.